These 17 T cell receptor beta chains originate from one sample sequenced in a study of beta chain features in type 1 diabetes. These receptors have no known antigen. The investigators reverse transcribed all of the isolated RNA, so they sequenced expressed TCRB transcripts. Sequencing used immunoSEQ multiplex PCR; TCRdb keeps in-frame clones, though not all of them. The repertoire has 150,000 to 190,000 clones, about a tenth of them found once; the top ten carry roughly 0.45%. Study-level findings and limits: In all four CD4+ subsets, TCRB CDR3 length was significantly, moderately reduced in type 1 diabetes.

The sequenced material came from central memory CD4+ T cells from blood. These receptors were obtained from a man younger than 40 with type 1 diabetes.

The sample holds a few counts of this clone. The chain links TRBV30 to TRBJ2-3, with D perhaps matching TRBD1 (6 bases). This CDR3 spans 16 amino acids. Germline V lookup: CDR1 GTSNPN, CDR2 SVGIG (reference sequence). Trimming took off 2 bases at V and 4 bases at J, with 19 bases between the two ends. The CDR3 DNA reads TGTGCCTGGAGTCGGCAGGGGAAGGGACATCCAGATACGCAGTATTTT. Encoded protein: CAWSRQGKGHPDTQYF.

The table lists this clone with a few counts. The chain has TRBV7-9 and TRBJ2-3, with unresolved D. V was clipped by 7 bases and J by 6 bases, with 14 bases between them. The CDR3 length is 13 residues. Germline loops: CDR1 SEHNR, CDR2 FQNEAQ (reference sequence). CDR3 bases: TGTGCCAGCATCCTCCGCGGAGTGGATACGCAGTATTTT. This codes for CASILRGVDTQYF.

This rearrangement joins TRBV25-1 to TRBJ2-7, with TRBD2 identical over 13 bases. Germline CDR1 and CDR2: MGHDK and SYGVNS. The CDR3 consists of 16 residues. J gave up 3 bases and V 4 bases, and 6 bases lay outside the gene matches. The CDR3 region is CASSARTSGSHYEQYF. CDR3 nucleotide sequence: TGTGCCAGCAGTGCCAGGACTAGCGGGAGCCACTACGAGCAGTACTTC.

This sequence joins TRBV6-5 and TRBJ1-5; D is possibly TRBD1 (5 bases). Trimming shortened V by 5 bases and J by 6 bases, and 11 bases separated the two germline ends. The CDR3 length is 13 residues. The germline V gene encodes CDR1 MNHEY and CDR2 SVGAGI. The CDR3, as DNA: TGTGCCAGCAGTGTGCAGGGCTTTCAGCCCCAGCATTTT. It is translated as CASSVQGFQPQHF.

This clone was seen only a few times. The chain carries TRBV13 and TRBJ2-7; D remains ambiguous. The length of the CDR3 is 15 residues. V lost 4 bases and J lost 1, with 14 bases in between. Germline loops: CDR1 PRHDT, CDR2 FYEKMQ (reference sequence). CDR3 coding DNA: TGTGCCAGCAGCTCATCAGGTCGGCTGTCCTACGAGCAGTACTTC. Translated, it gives CASSSSGRLSYEQYF.

The DNA for the CDR3 is TGTGCCAGCAGCCGTGTGGATACGCAGTATTTT. Translated: CASSRVDTQYF. V gene TRBV6-6 combines with J gene TRBJ2-3, with D unresolved. V was shortened by 6 bases and J by 6 bases, with 7 bases between the two germline ends. Germline-derived CDR1 and CDR2 are MNHNY and SVGAGI (reference sequence). CDR3 length equals 11 residues.

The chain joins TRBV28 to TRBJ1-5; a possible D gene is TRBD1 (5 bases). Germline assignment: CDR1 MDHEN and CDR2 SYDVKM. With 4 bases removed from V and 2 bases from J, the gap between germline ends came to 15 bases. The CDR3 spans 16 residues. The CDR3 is CASSSSQGLGNQPQHF. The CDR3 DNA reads TGTGCCAGCAGTTCCTCCCAGGGACTAGGCAATCAGCCCCAGCATTTT.

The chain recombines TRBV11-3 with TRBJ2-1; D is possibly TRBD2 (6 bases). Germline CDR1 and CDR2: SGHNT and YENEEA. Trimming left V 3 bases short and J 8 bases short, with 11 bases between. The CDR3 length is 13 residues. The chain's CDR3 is CASSFGGGYEQFF. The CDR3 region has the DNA TGTGCCAGCAGCTTTGGGGGAGGCTATGAGCAGTTCTTC.

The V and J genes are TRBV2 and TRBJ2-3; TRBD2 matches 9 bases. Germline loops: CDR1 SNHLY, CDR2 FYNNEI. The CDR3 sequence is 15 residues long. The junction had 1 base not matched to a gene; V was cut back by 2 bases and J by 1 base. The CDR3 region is CASSEWTSGTDTQYF. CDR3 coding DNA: TGTGCCAGCAGTGAATGGACTAGCGGCACAGATACGCAGTATTTT.

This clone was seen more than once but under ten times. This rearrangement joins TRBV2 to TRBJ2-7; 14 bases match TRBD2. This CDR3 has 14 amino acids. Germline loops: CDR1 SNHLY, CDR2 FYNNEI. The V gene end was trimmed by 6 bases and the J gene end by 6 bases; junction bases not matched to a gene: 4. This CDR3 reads CASRPGLAGAEQYF. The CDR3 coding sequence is TGTGCCAGCAGGCCGGGACTAGCGGGAGCCGAGCAGTACTTC. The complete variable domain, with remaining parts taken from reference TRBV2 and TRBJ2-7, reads EPEVTQTPSHQVTQMGQEVILRCVPISNHLYFYWYRQILGQKVEFLVSFYNNEISEKSEIFDDQFSVERPDGSNFTLKIRSTKLEDSAMYFCASRPGLAGAEQYFGPGTRLTVT.

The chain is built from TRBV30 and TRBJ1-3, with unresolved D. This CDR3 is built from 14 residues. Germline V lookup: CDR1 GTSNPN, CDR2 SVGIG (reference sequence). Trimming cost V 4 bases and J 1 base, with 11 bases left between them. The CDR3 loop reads CAWNLGLSGNTIYF. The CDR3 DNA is TGTGCCTGGAACCTAGGATTGTCTGGAAACACCATATATTTT.

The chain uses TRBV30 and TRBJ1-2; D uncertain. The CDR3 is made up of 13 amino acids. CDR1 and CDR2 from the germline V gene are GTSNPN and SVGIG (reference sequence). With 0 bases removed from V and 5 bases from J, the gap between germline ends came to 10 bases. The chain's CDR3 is CAWSVTRGYGYTF. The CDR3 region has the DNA TGTGCCTGGAGTGTAACCCGAGGGTATGGCTACACCTTC.

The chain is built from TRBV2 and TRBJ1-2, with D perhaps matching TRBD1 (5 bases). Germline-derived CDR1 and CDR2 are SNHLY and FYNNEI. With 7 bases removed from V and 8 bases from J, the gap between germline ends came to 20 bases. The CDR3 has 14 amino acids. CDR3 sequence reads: CASTEGAVLEGYTF. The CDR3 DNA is TGTGCCAGCACCGAAGGGGCAGTTTTGGAGGGCTACACCTTC. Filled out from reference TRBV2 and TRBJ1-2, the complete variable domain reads EPEVTQTPSHQVTQMGQEVILRCVPISNHLYFYWYRQILGQKVEFLVSFYNNEISEKSEIFDDQFSVERPDGSNFTLKIRSTKLEDSAMYFCASTEGAVLEGYTFGSGTRLTVV.

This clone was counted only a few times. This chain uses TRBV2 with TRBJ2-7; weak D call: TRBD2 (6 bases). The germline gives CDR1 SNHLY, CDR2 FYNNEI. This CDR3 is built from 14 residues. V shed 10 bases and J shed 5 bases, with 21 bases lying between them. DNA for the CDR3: TGTGCCACCCGGCCGAGACTAGTCGGCCACGAGCAGTACTTC. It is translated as CATRPRLVGHEQYF.

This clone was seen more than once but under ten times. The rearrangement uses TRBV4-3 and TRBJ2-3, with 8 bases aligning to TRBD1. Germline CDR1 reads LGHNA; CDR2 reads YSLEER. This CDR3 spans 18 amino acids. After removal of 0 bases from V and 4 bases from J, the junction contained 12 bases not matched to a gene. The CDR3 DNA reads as TGCGCCAGCAGCCAAGAGGCGTTCAGGGGGCGGAACGCAGATACGCAGTATTTT. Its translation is CASSQEAFRGRNADTQYF.

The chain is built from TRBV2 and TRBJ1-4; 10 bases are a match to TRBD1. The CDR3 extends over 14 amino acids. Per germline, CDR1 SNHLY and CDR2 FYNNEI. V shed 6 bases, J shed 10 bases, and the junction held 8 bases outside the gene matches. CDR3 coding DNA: TGTGCCAGCAGAGAGGACAGGGGGGACGGAAAACTGTTTTTT. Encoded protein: CASREDRGDGKLFF.

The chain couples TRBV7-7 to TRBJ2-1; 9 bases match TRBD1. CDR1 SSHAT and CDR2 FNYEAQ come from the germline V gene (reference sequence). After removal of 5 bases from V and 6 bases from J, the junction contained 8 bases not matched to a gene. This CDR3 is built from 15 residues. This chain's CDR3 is CASSAGGDRVNEQFF. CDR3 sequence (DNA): TGTGCCAGCAGCGCTGGGGGGGACAGGGTCAATGAGCAGTTCTTC.